This T cell receptor beta chain is drawn from a study of cytomegalovirus exposure and HLA in healthy donors. With regard to this clone: Antigen unknown.

PCR used 60 Vbeta primers and 13 Jbeta primers. Repertoires were generated with immunoSEQ multiplex PCR, while TCRdb's copy carries only in-frame clones and drops some. The data contain 190,000 or so clones, 80% of them singletons. The CDR3 is made up of 15 amino acids. Germline trimming cut 6 bases from V and 0 bases from J; bases unmatched to any gene: 3. From germline, CDR1 is MNHEY and CDR2 SMNVEV (reference sequence). General observations from the study: The authors later found most CMV-associated TCR beta chains appeared HLA-restricted. 87-base-pair reads could not separate some V segments, including TRBV6-2 and TRBV6-3. The HLA-A and HLA-B alleles of most subjects were reportedly predicted accurately from TCR beta sequences.

The sample was PBMCs. The rearrangement uses TRBV27 and TRBJ2-1, with 9 bases matching TRBD2. This TCR was sampled from a boy younger than 18 in good health and CMV-seronegative. The DNA for the CDR3 is TGTGCCAGCAGACTAGCGGGTAGCTCCTACAATGAGCAGTTCTTC. Its protein is CASRLAGSSYNEQFF.